Sequencing of this T cell receptor (beta chain) was carried out in a study of blood T cells in healthy people across ages. Study observations and caveats: Long-lived donors had more naive CD4+ cells and higher diversity than aged donors. Diversity of TCR beta per million T cells declined in a roughly linear way with age.

Donors were systemically healthy Caucasian individuals from Russia aged 6 to 90 years. The CDR3 spans 18 residues. Germline loops: CDR1 SGHDT, CDR2 YYEEEE. This clonotype was observed a single time. Its target is unknown. A read error may produce the germline difference seen at one junction end. A sample-barcoded 5' primer and a J-beta primer mix were used in a second PCR of roughly 7 to 11 cycles. Every cDNA was tagged by a template-switch adaptor with 12 random nucleotides. A single record per CDR3 protein comes from TCRdb applying MiXCR to the 5' RACE reads. The data hold roughly 700,000 distinct CDR3 sequences, with roughly 30% observed a single time.

The chain has TRBV5-6 and TRBJ2-1; the D gene is possibly TRBD2 (6 bases). Source material: blood. This receptor was identified in a woman aged 80 or over in good health. Here the CDR3 DNA reads TGTGCCAGCAGCCGTATGCCACAGGAACTAGCTACCTACGATGAGCAGTTCTTC. Translated: CASSRMPQELATYDEQFF.